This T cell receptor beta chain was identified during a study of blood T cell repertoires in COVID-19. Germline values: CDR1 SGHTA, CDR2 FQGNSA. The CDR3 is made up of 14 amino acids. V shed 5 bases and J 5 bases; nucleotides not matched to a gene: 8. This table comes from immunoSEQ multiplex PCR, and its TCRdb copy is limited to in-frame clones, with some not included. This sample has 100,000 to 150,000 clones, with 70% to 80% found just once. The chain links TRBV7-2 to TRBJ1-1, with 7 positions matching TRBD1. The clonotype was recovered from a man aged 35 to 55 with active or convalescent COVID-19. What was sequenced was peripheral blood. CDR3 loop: CASSKRDSWTEAFF. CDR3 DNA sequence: TGTGCCAGCAGCAAAAGGGACAGTTGGACTGAAGCTTTCTTT. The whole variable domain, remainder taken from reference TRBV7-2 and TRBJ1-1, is GAGVSQSPSNKVTEKGKDVELRCDPISGHTALYWYRQSLGQGLEFLIYFQGNSAPDKSGLPSDRFSAERTGGSVSTLTIQRTQQEDSAVYLCASSKRDSWTEAFFGQGTRLTVV.